Below, 22 T cell receptor beta chains from the same sample are listed, as sequenced in a study of shared clonotypes between healthy human individuals. CD45RO-negative, CCR7-positively selected cells formed the naive CD8 fraction, excluding terminally differentiated effector memory CD45RA+ cells. Clones were sequenced by immunoSEQ multiplex PCR, and TCRdb holds only the in-frame ones, with some missing. The sample holds over 2 million clones, roughly 95% seen once. Sample: naive CD8+ T cells sorted from blood. The source of these receptors is a man between 18 and 29 years old in good health.

This chain links TRBV4-1 with TRBJ2-1; 9 nucleotides line up with TRBD1. This CDR3 has 17 amino acids. The V gene end was trimmed by 1 base and the J gene end by 5 bases; junction bases not matched to a gene: 9. Germline CDR1 reads MGHRA; CDR2 reads YSYEKL. The CDR3 loop is CASSQVQRDRVNNEQFF. The CDR3 DNA reads TGCGCCAGCAGCCAAGTACAACGGGACAGGGTTAACAATGAGCAGTTCTTC.

V gene TRBV10-3 combines with J gene TRBJ2-7; 9 bases are shared with TRBD2. The CDR3 is 16 residues long. CDR1 and CDR2 from the germline V gene are ENHRY and SYGVKD. V was pared by 3 bases and J by 5 bases, with 11 bases of the junction left unmatched. The CDR3: CAISDPAGTSRDEQYF. The DNA for the CDR3 is TGTGCCATCAGTGACCCGGCTGGGACTAGCCGAGACGAGCAGTACTTC.

The CDR3 loop is CASTQTGGGSNQPQHF. CDR3 DNA sequence: TGTGCCAGTACCCAAACAGGGGGCGGAAGCAATCAGCCCCAGCATTTT. The gene calls are TRBV19 and TRBJ1-5; 9 bases match TRBD1. Germline CDR1 reads LNHDA; CDR2 reads SQIVND (reference sequence). Trimming cost V 7 bases and J 1 base; bases outside gene matches: 8. This CDR3 spans 16 amino acids.

The gene calls are TRBV7-2 and TRBJ2-5; 9 bases match TRBD2. V trimming: 1 base; J trimming: 4 bases; junction bases outside the gene matches: 7. The CDR3 length is 16 residues. The germline gives CDR1 SGHTA, CDR2 FQGNSA. CDR3 sequence reads: CASSLVAGGSPETQYF. CDR3 bases: TGTGCCAGCAGCTTAGTGGCGGGAGGGTCCCCAGAGACCCAGTACTTC.

CDR3 loop: CASSPQLVRGPTNEKLFF. The CDR3 bases are TGTGCCAGCAGTCCCCAGTTGGTTCGGGGGCCGACTAATGAAAAACTGTTTTTT. The V call is TRBV27, the J call TRBJ1-4; TRBD1 might be the D (6 bases). Germline CDR1 MNHEY, CDR2 SMNVEV (reference sequence). V dropped 5 bases and J dropped 2 bases, with 21 bases sitting between them. There are 18 residues in the CDR3. The full variable domain, in which reference TRBV27 and TRBJ1-4 provide the parts outside the CDR3, is EAQVTQNPRYLITVTGKKLTVTCSQNMNHEYMSWYRQDPGLGLRQIYYSMNVEVTDKGDVPEGYKVSRKEKRNFPLILESPSPNQTSLYFCASSPQLVRGPTNEKLFFGSGTQLSVL.

The chain carries TRBV5-8 and TRBJ2-7; D call uncertain. This CDR3 comprises 14 residues. Between the trimmed V and J ends, which lost 2 bases and 0 bases, there was a span of 9 bases. CDR1 SGHTS and CDR2 YDEGEE come from the germline V gene. As DNA, the CDR3 is TGTGCCAGCAGCTTAGAAGTGAGCTCCTACGAGCAGTACTTC. Its protein is CASSLEVSSYEQYF.

This clone was recorded once. This chain links TRBV27 with TRBJ1-2; tentative D call: TRBD1 (5 bases). This CDR3 contains 14 residues. V lost 6 bases to trimming and J lost 6 bases, with 17 bases between them. Germline V CDR1 and CDR2: MNHEY, SMNVEV (reference sequence). CDR3 region: CASRETVPGDGYTF. In DNA form, the CDR3 reads TGTGCCAGCAGAGAGACAGTGCCCGGGGATGGCTACACCTTC.

CDR3: CASSEGENTDGQYF. The CDR3 coding sequence is TGTGCCAGCAGTGAAGGAGAGAACACAGATGGGCAGTATTTT. The rearrangement uses TRBV25-1 and TRBJ2-3; D ambiguous. Looked up from germline, CDR1 is MGHDK and CDR2 is SYGVNS. Trimming shortened V by 2 bases and J by 11 bases, and 17 bases separated the two germline ends. This CDR3 has 14 amino acids.

The sample holds one count of this clone. This sequence joins TRBV7-3 and TRBJ1-6; D is ambiguous. The CDR3 spans 15 residues. Per germline, CDR1 SGHTA and CDR2 FQGTGA. Trimming removed 1 base from V and 7 bases from J, with 11 bases in between. In DNA, the CDR3 is TGTGCCAGCAGCTTAAAAACCGGGCCGAATTCACCCCTCCACTTT. Encoded protein: CASSLKTGPNSPLHF.

V and J are TRBV27 and TRBJ2-5, with 11 nucleotides matching TRBD2. This CDR3 region has 17 residues. Trimming cost V 3 bases and J 4 bases; bases outside gene matches: 10. The germline CDR1 and CDR2 sequences are MNHEY and SMNVEV (reference sequence). The CDR3 sequence: CASSFGLLAGAGETQYF. DNA for the CDR3: TGTGCCAGCAGTTTCGGGCTACTAGCGGGAGCTGGAGAGACCCAGTACTTC.

The chain joins TRBV4-3 to TRBJ2-7; no definite D call. Trimming removed 0 bases from V and 7 bases from J, with 16 bases in between. From germline, CDR1 is LGHNA and CDR2 YSLEER. The CDR3 spans 15 residues. The CDR3, as DNA: TGCGCCAGCAGCCAAGAAATAGTCGCCCAAAGGGAGCAGTACTTC. It codes for CASSQEIVAQREQYF.

The chain links TRBV27 to TRBJ2-2, with D possibly being TRBD2 (7 bases). Trimming took 7 bases from V and 6 from J, leaving 15 bases between them. CDR1 is MNHEY, CDR2 SMNVEV, per germline (reference sequence). The CDR3 runs to 14 residues. The DNA for the CDR3 is TGTGCCAGCACCTGGGGGGGGGCTGCCGGGGAGCTGTTTTTT. Translation gives CASTWGGAAGELFF.

This rearrangement joins TRBV19 to TRBJ2-2; TRBD1 aligns across 12 bases. CDR1 LNHDA and CDR2 SQIVND come from the germline V gene (reference sequence). The CDR3 consists of 17 residues. V was pared by 6 bases and J by 2 bases, with 7 bases of the junction left unmatched. DNA of the CDR3: TGTGCCAGTAGCCCCACCGGGACAGGGGGCAACACCGGGGAGCTGTTTTTT. Translated: CASSPTGTGGNTGELFF.

The chain has TRBV7-2 and TRBJ2-1; 9 bases line up with TRBD1. The CDR3 loop spans 19 amino acids. Per the germline V gene, CDR1 is SGHTA and CDR2 is FQGNSA. V lost 4 bases to trimming and J lost 4 bases; unmatched junction nucleotides: 17. CDR3 DNA: TGTGCCAGCAGCTCGGTCCCCACAAAGACAGGGGGACCGTACAATGAGCAGTTCTTC. It is translated as CASSSVPTKTGGPYNEQFF. The full variable domain, its missing parts supplied by reference TRBV7-2 and TRBJ2-1, is GAGVSQSPSNKVTEKGKDVELRCDPISGHTALYWYRQSLGQGLEFLIYFQGNSAPDKSGLPSDRFSAERTGGSVSTLTIQRTQQEDSAVYLCASSSVPTKTGGPYNEQFFGPGTRLTVL.

The chain joins TRBV5-5 to TRBJ1-6, with 9 bases aligning to TRBD1. Germline V gene sequence: CDR1 SGHKS, CDR2 YYEKEE (reference sequence). V lost 4 bases to trimming and J lost 7 bases; unmatched junction nucleotides: 3. This CDR3 contains 14 residues. The CDR3 nucleotides are TGTGCCAGCAGCCAAGGACAGGGGAATTCACCCCTCCACTTT. It encodes CASSQGQGNSPLHF.

The V and J genes are TRBV10-2 and TRBJ1-5; TRBD1 is a possible D gene (6 bases). Trimming removed 6 bases from V and 3 bases from J, with 12 bases in between. The CDR3 loop spans 14 amino acids. Germline CDR1 WSHSY, CDR2 SAAADI. CDR3: CASRDGQNNQPQHF. CDR3 nucleotides: TGCGCCAGCAGGGACGGACAGAACAATCAGCCCCAGCATTTT.

V gene TRBV5-1 combines with J gene TRBJ1-1; TRBD1 aligns across 7 bases. Trimming took 7 bases from V and 6 from J; bases not matched to a gene: 6. The CDR3 consists of 12 residues. Germline V CDR1 and CDR2: SGHRS, YFSETQ. The CDR3 spells CASGGDSPEAFF. In DNA form, the CDR3 reads TGCGCCAGCGGAGGGGACAGTCCTGAAGCTTTCTTT.

This chain joins TRBV2 and TRBJ1-1, with D unclear. Trimming left V 1 base short and J 3 bases short, with 9 bases between. Germline values: CDR1 SNHLY, CDR2 FYNNEI. This CDR3 has 14 amino acids. CDR3 in DNA: TGTGCCAGCAGTGAAGATTGGCCCGACACTGAAGCTTTCTTT. It yields the protein CASSEDWPDTEAFF.

The chain joins TRBV4-1 to TRBJ2-7; TRBD1 agrees at 7 bases. This CDR3 is 15 amino acids long. V trimming: 1 base; J trimming: 3 bases; junction bases outside the gene matches: 6. The germline CDR1 and CDR2 sequences are MGHRA and YSYEKL. CDR3 residues: CASSQVPGQSYEQYF. CDR3 coding DNA: TGCGCCAGCAGCCAAGTACCGGGACAGAGCTACGAGCAGTACTTC.

The J gene is TRBJ2-7, the V gene TRBV4-1; 12 bases are shared with TRBD2. J gave up 0 bases and V 4 bases, and 4 bases lay outside the gene matches. The CDR3 is made up of 16 amino acids. In germline, CDR1 is MGHRA, CDR2 YSYEKL. The CDR3 DNA sequence: TGCGCCAGCAGCCGGACTAGCGGGGAGAGCTCCTACGAGCAGTACTTC. Translating gives CASSRTSGESSYEQYF.

The V gene is TRBV27, the J gene TRBJ2-7; 11 bases fit TRBD1. The germline V gene encodes CDR1 MNHEY and CDR2 SMNVEV (reference sequence). Trimming cost V 7 bases and J 4 bases; bases outside gene matches: 9. The CDR3 totals 15 residues. The CDR3 region is CASTRGQGGLYEQYF. In nucleotides, the CDR3 is TGTGCCAGCACACGGGGACAGGGGGGATTGTACGAGCAGTACTTC.

The genes are TRBV5-6 and TRBJ2-6; TRBD1 agrees at 7 bases. Germline V CDR1 and CDR2: SGHDT, YYEEEE. This CDR3 comprises 14 residues. J was trimmed by 2 bases and V by 6 bases; bases with no gene match: 2. This CDR3 reads CASTTGAGANVLTF. As DNA, the CDR3 is TGTGCCAGCACAACAGGGGCTGGGGCCAACGTCCTGACTTTC.